The clone carrying this T cell receptor (beta chain) was recorded a few times. Its antigen is unknown. J lost 1 base, V lost 5 bases, and 4 bases had no gene match. CDR3 size: 15 residues. Germline-derived CDR1 and CDR2 are MDHEN and SYDVKM. The authors drew around 11 milliliters of peripheral blood from each donor. Sample-barcoded 5' priming and a J-beta primer mix drove a second PCR of about 6 to 12 cycles. Every cDNA molecule carried a tag from a template-switch adaptor bearing 12 random nucleotides. TCRdb independently ran MiXCR on the 5' RACE reads; one entry per CDR3 protein. The table includes 600,000 or so distinct CDR3 sequences, around a fifth detected once. This sample was included in a study of blood T cells in healthy people across ages. The study's findings and limits: The study regarded diversity estimates from one million T cells as underestimates. Strong correlation existed between TCR beta diversity and naive T cell percentage.

The V and J genes are TRBV28 and TRBJ2-2; TRBD2 matches 7 bases. The sequenced material came from blood. This TCR was recovered from a man in his 70s in good health. The CDR3 is CASSGLVGNTGELFF. CDR3 nucleotide sequence: TGTGCCAGCAGTGGACTAGTGGGGAACACCGGGGAGCTGTTTTTT.